The 13 T cell receptor beta chains in this list originate from one sample, sequenced in a study of OX40 agonist ivuxolimab in advanced cancers. The repertoire was sequenced with immunoSEQ multiplex PCR; TCRdb's copy has only in-frame clones and lacks some. Here the sample spans about 47,000 clones, approximately 81% being singletons. The sample was CD4+ or CD8+ T cells sorted from blood, taken in a trial of the OX40 agonist ivuxolimab. The receptors stem from an adult with an advanced solid tumor such as melanoma, head and neck, liver or kidney cancer.

J is TRBJ2-7 and V is TRBV7-2; D gene uncertain. This CDR3 has 12 amino acids. The V gene's germline CDR1 is SGHTA and CDR2 FQGNSA. V dropped 3 bases and J dropped 1 base, with 4 bases sitting between them. CDR3 DNA sequence: TGTGCCAGCAGCTTGCAGTCCTACGAGCAGTACTTC. As protein: CASSLQSYEQYF. The variable domain in full, completed from reference TRBV7-2 and TRBJ2-7, reads GAGVSQSPSNKVTEKGKDVELRCDPISGHTALYWYRQSLGQGLEFLIYFQGNSAPDKSGLPSDRFSAERTGGSVSTLTIQRTQQEDSAVYLCASSLQSYEQYFGPGTRLTVT.

This clone turned up a few times. The rearrangement uses TRBV10-3 and TRBJ2-7; D remains unclear. CDR1 is ENHRY and CDR2 is SYGVKD in the germline V gene. The CDR3 is 13 amino acids. V was clipped by 3 bases and J by 1 base, with 7 bases between them. The CDR3 spells CAISEERSYEQYF. The CDR3 DNA is TGTGCCATCAGTGAAGAACGGTCCTACGAGCAGTACTTC.

This clone was seen a few times. V gene TRBV30 combines with J gene TRBJ2-3; the match to TRBD1 covers 9 bases. Germline trimming cut 0 bases from V and 3 bases from J; bases unmatched to any gene: 13. The CDR3 covers 18 residues. Germline V lookup: CDR1 GTSNPN, CDR2 SVGIG (reference sequence). The chain's CDR3 is CAWSVLRTGEGRTDTQYF. The DNA for the CDR3 is TGTGCCTGGAGTGTACTCCGGACAGGGGAAGGGAGGACAGATACGCAGTATTTT.

The chain combines TRBV5-6 with TRBJ1-2, with 8 bases identical to TRBD1. With 5 bases clipped from V and 8 bases from J, the junction kept 8 bases outside the gene matches. This CDR3 has 13 amino acids. The germline gives CDR1 SGHDT, CDR2 YYEEEE. The CDR3 DNA is TGTGCCAGCAGTCAGACAGGGGTGGCGGGCTACACCTTC. Protein sequence: CASSQTGVAGYTF.

J is TRBJ2-5 and V is TRBV5-6; the match to TRBD2 covers 14 bases. The CDR3 extends over 16 amino acids. Germline CDR1 reads SGHDT; CDR2 reads YYEEEE. Trimming cost V 3 bases and J 4 bases; bases outside gene matches: 5. The CDR3 here is CASSSGLAGVGETQYF. The CDR3, as DNA: TGTGCCAGCAGCTCGGGACTAGCGGGAGTGGGAGAGACCCAGTACTTC.

CDR3 loop: CASSSSGGFQETQYF. Here the CDR3 DNA reads TGTGCCAGCTCATCTAGCGGGGGATTCCAAGAGACCCAGTACTTC. This chain connects TRBV18 to TRBJ2-5; 10 bases match TRBD2. There are 15 residues in the CDR3. The germline gives CDR1 KGHSH, CDR2 LQKENI. The trim removed 5 bases at V and 1 base at J, leaving 4 bases unmatched.

The rearrangement uses TRBV7-8 and TRBJ2-1; D gene ambiguous. The CDR3 length is 13 residues. CDR1 is SGHVS and CDR2 is FQNEAQ in the germline V gene. V lost 5 bases, J lost 10 bases, and 15 bases lay in between. CDR3 sequence: CASSPLTRTEQFF. The CDR3 region has the DNA TGTGCCAGCAGCCCCTTAACCCGGACCGAGCAGTTCTTC.

This rearrangement joins TRBV30 to TRBJ1-2, with D maybe TRBD1 (5 bases). The CDR3 runs to 13 residues. CDR1 and CDR2 (germline): GTSNPN, SVGIG (reference sequence). V was clipped by 3 bases and J by 0 bases, with 8 bases between them. The CDR3 loop reads CAWSGASNYGYTF. CDR3 in DNA: TGTGCCTGGAGCGGGGCTTCTAACTATGGCTACACCTTC.

This chain connects TRBV13 to TRBJ2-3; 10 nucleotides match TRBD1. There are 16 residues in the CDR3. Germline V gene sequence: CDR1 PRHDT, CDR2 FYEKMQ (reference sequence). V was pared by 4 bases and J by 3 bases, with 7 bases of the junction left unmatched. CDR3: CASSSPGQGMTDTQYF. In nucleotides, the CDR3 is TGTGCCAGCAGCTCACCGGGACAGGGGATGACAGATACGCAGTATTTT.

This rearrangement joins TRBV29-1 to TRBJ1-5; TRBD1 is a possible D gene (5 bases). The CDR3 runs to 15 residues. CDR1 is SQVTM, CDR2 ANQGSEA, per germline. V lost 4 bases to trimming and J lost 5 bases, with 18 bases between them. The CDR3 here is CSVGGGRERHQPQHF. CDR3 bases: TGCAGCGTTGGCGGCGGCAGGGAGAGACATCAGCCCCAGCATTTT.

This clone is medium-sized within its sample. This chain links TRBV5-1 with TRBJ2-7; 9 bases agree with TRBD1. CDR1 and CDR2 from the germline V gene are SGHRS and YFSETQ. This CDR3 region has 17 residues. V lost 3 bases to trimming and J lost 3 bases; unmatched junction nucleotides: 13. Written as DNA, the CDR3 is TGCGCCAGCAGCTCAGCCAGGGACAGGGAACTGATCTACGAGCAGTACTTC. This gives the protein CASSSARDRELIYEQYF.

V is TRBV7-8 and J is TRBJ2-3; 12 nucleotides agree with TRBD2. The CDR3 sequence is 18 residues long. V lost 1 base to trimming and J lost 3 bases; unmatched junction nucleotides: 8. Germline CDR1 is SGHVS and CDR2 is FQNEAQ. The CDR3 loop is CASSLVLTSGSLTDTQYF. The CDR3 DNA sequence: TGTGCCAGCAGCTTAGTCCTGACTAGCGGGAGTCTTACAGATACGCAGTATTTT.

This rearrangement joins TRBV27 to TRBJ1-2; no clear D. The V and J ends lost 0 bases and 6 bases respectively, with 14 bases between them. The CDR3 loop spans 15 amino acids. Germline V gene sequence: CDR1 MNHEY, CDR2 SMNVEV (reference sequence). The CDR3 DNA sequence: TGTGCCAGCAGTTTATCGCTCGGGGAGCGAAATGGCTACACCTTC. Translation gives CASSLSLGERNGYTF.